The T cell receptor (beta chain) described here comes from a study of T cell repertoires in cytomegalovirus infection. For the study at large: From public TCR beta signatures came an indication of both CMV infection and matching HLA type.

Germline V lookup: CDR1 SGHVS, CDR2 FNYEAQ. Deletions cut 5 bases from V and 5 bases from J, with 22 bases between. The CDR3 totals 17 residues. This clonotype showed up many times. Its antigen is currently unknown. A single record per CDR3 protein comes from TCRdb applying MiXCR to the reads. The sample shows about 260,000 distinct CDR3 sequences, around 15% of them seen only once. General study results and limits: What dominated the ex vivo response were HLA-C-restricted CMV-specific TCR beta clonotypes. Public TCR beta family frequency separated CMV-and-HLA carriers, including in an independent cohort.

The receptor was derived from a human donor in good health (CMV status not recorded). Some clones in this sample may be carry-over from other donors' samples. Sequenced: PBMCs. This sequence joins TRBV7-6 and TRBJ2-1; no clear D. The CDR3: CASSPIPGPNADNEQFF. CDR3 bases: TGTGCCAGCAGCCCTATCCCCGGGCCAAATGCAGACAATGAGCAGTTCTTC.